This entry lists 31 T cell receptor beta chains sequenced from one sample in a study of T cell repertoires in cytomegalovirus infection. TCRdb reprocessed the reads with MiXCR, giving one entry per CDR3 protein. The sample has about 240,000 distinct CDR3 sequences; roughly 6.5% are singletons. Input material: PBMCs. These receptors were collected from a human donor in good health (CMV status not recorded). Some clones in this sample may be carry-over from other donors' samples.

The chain uses TRBV29-1 and TRBJ2-1; tentatively, D is TRBD2 (5 bases). The V gene lost 1 base and the J gene lost 8 bases, with 15 bases spanning the gap. CDR1 is SQVTM, CDR2 ANQGSEA, per germline. The CDR3 length is 14 residues. This CDR3 is CSVEVRGIGDEQFF. CDR3 coding DNA: TGCAGCGTTGAAGTTCGGGGAATAGGCGATGAGCAGTTCTTC.

This clonotype occurred many times. V usage is TRBV4-1 and J usage is TRBJ2-4, with 7 positions matching TRBD1. The CDR3 contains 18 residues. Germline V gene data show CDR1 as MGHRA and CDR2 as YSYEKL. The trim removed 0 bases at V and 0 bases at J, leaving 8 bases unmatched. The CDR3 region is CASSQDIPGQIAKNIQYF. The DNA of the CDR3 is TGCGCCAGCAGCCAAGATATTCCGGGACAGATAGCCAAAAACATTCAGTACTTC.

This clonotype has at least ten counts. The CDR3 DNA reads as TGTGCCACCAGTGATTTACCCCAGGGTAGGCCCACAGATACGCAGTATTTT. It codes for CATSDLPQGRPTDTQYF. The rearrangement joins TRBV24-1 to TRBJ2-3, with a weak D call TRBD1 (5 bases). The CDR3 sequence is 17 residues long. V gave up 1 base and J gave up 2 bases, with 15 bases separating them. In germline, CDR1 is KGHDR, CDR2 SFDVKD.

This clonotype has ten or more counts. V and J are TRBV20-1 and TRBJ2-7; possibly TRBD1 or TRBD2 for D (5 bases each). The V end lost 6 bases, the J end lost 4 bases, and 40 bases lay between the germline ends. Per the germline V gene, CDR1 is DFQATT and CDR2 is SNEGSKA (reference sequence). The CDR3 is made up of 21 amino acids. The CDR3 coding sequence is TGCAGTGCCAGCCGCGGCGCGATGAGGGGTGCGGGCTTGCGGCGTTGGTACGAGCAGTACTTC. Residues: CSASRGAMRGAGLRRWYEQYF.

The sample holds many counts of this clonotype. The V call is TRBV11-1, the J call TRBJ2-5, with a tentative D call TRBD2 (5 bases). The CDR3 spans 14 residues. Germline assignment: CDR1 SGHAT and CDR2 FQDESV (reference sequence). The V end was cut by 5 bases, the J end by 5 bases, with 15 bases between. CDR3 amino acids: CASSTRLAWETQYF. The CDR3 bases are TGTGCCAGCAGCACCCGGCTAGCTTGGGAGACCCAGTACTTC.

Ten or more counts support this clonotype. The CDR3 DNA reads as TGTGCCAGCAGCTTTTCTAGCAATCAGCCCCAGCATTTT. Encoded protein: CASSFSSNQPQHF. The rearrangement joins TRBV11-2 to TRBJ1-5, with no clear D. The CDR3 runs 13 residues. CDR1 is SGHAT and CDR2 is FQNNGV in the germline V gene. V lost 3 bases and J 0 bases, leaving 3 bases between the germline ends.

This clonotype was found many times. The V call is TRBV6-6, the J call TRBJ1-1; D gene ambiguous. Germline CDR1 is MNHNY and CDR2 is SVGAGI (reference sequence). The CDR3 has 14 amino acids. The V end was cut by 2 bases, the J end by 8 bases, with 15 bases between. The CDR3 DNA reads as TGTGCCAGCAGTTACATGCACGTTTTTGGGGAAGCTTTCTTT. Residues: CASSYMHVFGEAFF.

This clonotype has ten or more counts. The chain carries TRBV2 and TRBJ1-2, with 7 bases lining up with TRBD1. CDR3 size: 15 residues. The junction had 10 bases not matched to a gene; V was cut back by 2 bases and J by 7 bases. The germline V gene encodes CDR1 SNHLY and CDR2 FYNNEI. In nucleotides, the CDR3 is TGTGCCAGCAGTGAATTGGGGACAGTCCCCACTGGCTACACCTTC. Protein product: CASSELGTVPTGYTF.

This clonotype was seen at least ten times. The chain is built from TRBV7-2 and TRBJ2-5; 7 nucleotides line up with TRBD2. Germline CDR1 is SGHTA and CDR2 is FQGNSA. The junction had 4 bases not matched to a gene; V was cut back by 0 bases and J by 3 bases. The CDR3 is 15 amino acids. The CDR3 is CASSLAWDYEETQYF. The CDR3 DNA is TGTGCCAGCAGCTTAGCCTGGGACTACGAAGAGACCCAGTACTTC.

This clonotype was found many times. CDR3 in amino acids: CASSLGQTNNSPLHF. The DNA of the CDR3 is TGTGCCAGCAGCTTAGGCCAGACCAATAATTCACCCCTCCACTTT. The chain is built from TRBV7-2 and TRBJ1-6; D remains unclear. Germline CDR1 and CDR2: SGHTA and FQGNSA. V lost 1 base and J lost 5, with 9 bases in between. The CDR3 is 15 residues long.

This clonotype was seen many times. V is TRBV2 and J is TRBJ2-4; 12 nucleotides agree with TRBD1. V was pared by 6 bases and J by 6 bases, with 6 bases of the junction left unmatched. The CDR3 has 15 residues. Germline V gene lookup returns CDR1 SNHLY and CDR2 FYNNEI. The CDR3 region is CASSPRDRGLNIQYF. The CDR3, as DNA: TGTGCCAGCAGCCCCCGGGACAGGGGGCTAAACATTCAGTACTTC.

This clonotype occurred many times. CDR3 amino acids: CASSDDSSYNSPLHF. In DNA form, the CDR3 reads TGTGCCAGCAGTGACGACAGCTCCTATAATTCACCCCTCCACTTT. The V gene is TRBV2, the J gene TRBJ1-6, with D perhaps matching TRBD1 (5 bases). V lost 3 bases and J 0 bases, leaving 6 bases between the germline ends. Germline V lookup: CDR1 SNHLY, CDR2 FYNNEI. There are 15 residues in the CDR3.

This clonotype appeared many times. The V and J genes are TRBV2 and TRBJ2-2, with a weak D call TRBD1 (5 bases). V lost 10 bases and J 7 bases, leaving 7 bases between the germline ends. The germline V gene encodes CDR1 SNHLY and CDR2 FYNNEI. The CDR3 totals 10 residues. The CDR3 sequence: CATQGGELFF. The CDR3, as DNA: TGTGCCACCCAGGGCGGGGAGCTGTTTTTT.

This clonotype came up many times. J is TRBJ1-1 and V is TRBV6-2 or TRBV6-3; 7 bases are a match to TRBD1. Trimming removed 7 bases from V and 4 bases from J; junction bases left unmatched: 3. This CDR3 spans 12 amino acids. CDR1 is MNHEY and CDR2 is SVGEGT in the germline V gene. The CDR3 DNA reads TGTGCCAGCAACCGGGACAGCACTGAAGCTTTCTTT. The encoded protein is CASNRDSTEAFF.

This clonotype came up many times. The genes are TRBV4-3 and TRBJ2-7; D remains ambiguous. V was trimmed by 2 bases and J by 5 bases, leaving 10 bases between them. CDR3 length equals 13 residues. CDR1 is LGHNA and CDR2 is YSLEER in the germline V gene. The DNA for the CDR3 is TGCGCCAGCAGCCAATCATTCAACGACGAGCAGTACTTC. This translates into CASSQSFNDEQYF.

This clonotype was recorded many times. The CDR3 here is CASSRDSHSNQPQHF. In DNA, the CDR3 is TGTGCCAGCAGCCGGGACAGCCATAGCAATCAGCCCCAGCATTTT. The chain carries TRBV12-3 or TRBV12-4 and TRBJ1-5; TRBD1 matches 7 bases. The CDR3 has 15 amino acids. The V gene end was trimmed by 6 bases and the J gene end by 0 bases; junction bases not matched to a gene: 5.

This clonotype showed up many times. This chain connects TRBV6-6 to TRBJ2-7; D perhaps matches TRBD1 (5 bases). The germline gives CDR1 MNHNY, CDR2 SVGAGI (reference sequence). The CDR3 is made up of 13 amino acids. Trimming removed 8 bases from V and 4 bases from J, with 15 bases in between. CDR3 amino acids: CASEDSATYEQYF. The CDR3 bases are TGTGCCAGCGAAGACAGCGCGACTTACGAGCAGTACTTC.

This clonotype was observed many times. The chain recombines TRBV4-1 with TRBJ2-7; 8 bases are a match to TRBD2. The germline V gene encodes CDR1 MGHRA and CDR2 YSYEKL. The CDR3 is 14 amino acids. The ends lost 8 bases at V and 4 bases at J; junction bases unmatched: 10. This chain's CDR3 is CASSPGAGEYEQYF. In DNA, the CDR3 is TGCGCCAGCTCACCGGGAGCGGGGGAGTACGAGCAGTACTTC.

This clonotype was counted many times. This chain joins TRBV20-1 and TRBJ2-5, with 10 bases that match TRBD2. The CDR3 is 12 amino acids. From germline, CDR1 is DFQATT and CDR2 SNEGSKA (reference sequence). The ends lost 6 bases at V and 4 bases at J; junction bases unmatched: 2. The CDR3 protein is CSARTSGETQYF. The CDR3 DNA is TGCAGTGCGCGGACTAGCGGAGAGACCCAGTACTTC.

This clonotype was observed many times. The genes are TRBV7-3 and TRBJ2-1, with 8 positions matching TRBD2. This CDR3 contains 16 residues. Germline V CDR1 and CDR2: SGHTA, FQGTGA. J lost 0 bases, V lost 5 bases, and 6 bases had no gene match. The CDR3 spells CASSPQRGSSYNEQFF. Written as DNA, the CDR3 is TGTGCCAGCAGCCCTCAGCGGGGGAGCTCCTACAATGAGCAGTTCTTC. The whole variable domain, filled in from reference TRBV7-3 and TRBJ2-1, reads GAGVSQTPSNKVTEKGKYVELRCDPISGHTALYWYRQSLGQGPEFLIYFQGTGAADDSGLPNDRFFAVRPEGSVSTLKIQRTERGDSAVYLCASSPQRGSSYNEQFFGPGTRLTVL.

In its sample, this clonotype was seen many times. The chain employs TRBV5-8 and TRBJ2-3, with 13 positions matching TRBD2. Germline lookup yields CDR1 SGHTS and CDR2 YDEGEE. The ends lost 3 bases at V and 3 bases at J; junction bases unmatched: 7. The CDR3 is 17 residues long. The CDR3, as DNA: TGTGCCAGCAGCTCATCAAAACTAGCGGGGGGGACAGATACGCAGTATTTT. Its translation: CASSSSKLAGGTDTQYF.

The table lists this clonotype with many counts. The rearrangement links TRBV2 to TRBJ2-5; D is unresolved. Trimming removed 4 bases from V and 6 bases from J, with 12 bases in between. CDR1 and CDR2 (germline): SNHLY, FYNNEI. This CDR3 has 13 amino acids. CDR3 loop: CASSGEGGKTQYF. CDR3 coding DNA: TGTGCCAGCAGTGGCGAAGGTGGGAAGACCCAGTACTTC.

The table lists this clonotype with many counts. The chain combines TRBV7-2 with TRBJ2-7, with D perhaps matching TRBD2 (5 bases). CDR1 and CDR2 (germline): SGHTA, FQGNSA. This CDR3 contains 14 residues. V lost 1 base and J 0 bases, leaving 7 bases between the germline ends. The CDR3 bases are TGTGCCAGCAGCTTAGACGCGGGCTCCTACGAGCAGTACTTC. It translates to CASSLDAGSYEQYF.

The chain employs TRBV4-2 and TRBJ2-7, with TRBD2 matching over 9 bases. The V segment lost 0 bases and the J segment 7 bases; nucleotides outside the gene matches: 13. CDR1 is LGHNA, CDR2 YNFKEQ, per germline. The CDR3 contains 17 residues. The CDR3 DNA follows: TGTGCCAGCAGCCAAGACCGCGGCGGGGGGGCCGTTTGGGAGCAGTACTTC. Protein product: CASSQDRGGGAVWEQYF.

Many counts were recorded for this clonotype. The rearrangement uses TRBV10-3 and TRBJ2-1; TRBD1 agrees at 7 bases. From germline, CDR1 is ENHRY and CDR2 SYGVKD. The V and J ends lost 4 bases and 4 bases, in that order; junction bases with no gene match: 1. The CDR3 extends over 13 amino acids. The CDR3 here is CAISGDSYNEQFF. The CDR3 nucleotides are TGTGCCATCAGTGGGGACAGTTACAATGAGCAGTTCTTC.

This clonotype was recorded at least ten times. V is TRBV2 and J is TRBJ2-5; TRBD1 is a possible D gene (6 bases). Germline V CDR1 and CDR2: SNHLY, FYNNEI. V lost 7 bases and J 2 bases, leaving 14 bases between the germline ends. The CDR3 has 14 amino acids. CDR3 amino acids: CASKKDRTQETQYF. DNA for the CDR3: TGTGCCAGCAAGAAGGACAGAACTCAAGAGACCCAGTACTTC.

This clonotype was found many times. V gene TRBV7-2 combines with J gene TRBJ1-4; D is unresolved. From germline, CDR1 is SGHTA and CDR2 FQGNSA. The CDR3 is 14 amino acids. Deletions cut 5 bases from V and 8 bases from J, with 15 bases between. Written as DNA, the CDR3 is TGTGCCAGCAGCATCGACGGCCGAGGGGAAAAACTGTTTTTT. Protein sequence: CASSIDGRGEKLFF.

At least ten counts were recorded for this clonotype. DNA for the CDR3: TGTGCCAGCAGCCAAGATCTGACAGCACTAACACGAAGGTCCTACAATGAGCAGTTCTTC. This sequence encodes CASSQDLTALTRRSYNEQFF. This chain connects TRBV4-2 to TRBJ2-1; maybe TRBD1 (5 bases). Germline values: CDR1 LGHNA, CDR2 YNFKEQ. V gave up 0 bases and J gave up 1 base, with 22 bases separating them. This CDR3 has 20 residues.

This clonotype showed up many times. The chain uses TRBV7-2 and TRBJ1-1; D ambiguous. Per germline, CDR1 SGHTA and CDR2 FQGNSA. The V end lost 5 bases, the J end lost 7 bases, and 14 bases lay between the germline ends. The CDR3 totals 13 residues. CDR3 sequence: CASSLGRVGEAFF. CDR3 DNA: TGTGCCAGCAGCCTCGGACGGGTCGGTGAAGCTTTCTTT.

This clonotype was seen ten or more times. The chain has TRBV7-2 and TRBJ1-5; tentatively, D is TRBD1 (5 bases). The germline CDR1 and CDR2 sequences are SGHTA and FQGNSA. V gave up 1 base and J gave up 7 bases, with 14 bases separating them. The CDR3 sequence is 15 residues long. CDR3 sequence: CASSLGTRESQPQHF. In nucleotides, the CDR3 is TGTGCCAGCAGCTTAGGAACCAGGGAATCACAGCCCCAGCATTTT.

This clonotype has just a few counts. The chain recombines TRBV6-6 with TRBJ2-2; D remains unclear. Trimming pared 4 bases from V and 7 bases from J, leaving 13 bases between. The CDR3 is made up of 14 amino acids. Germline-derived CDR1 and CDR2 are MNHNY and SVGAGI (reference sequence). CDR3 coding DNA: TGTGCCAGCAGTTCTCTGCTGGGGATCGGGGAGCTGTTTTTT. It encodes CASSSLLGIGELFF.